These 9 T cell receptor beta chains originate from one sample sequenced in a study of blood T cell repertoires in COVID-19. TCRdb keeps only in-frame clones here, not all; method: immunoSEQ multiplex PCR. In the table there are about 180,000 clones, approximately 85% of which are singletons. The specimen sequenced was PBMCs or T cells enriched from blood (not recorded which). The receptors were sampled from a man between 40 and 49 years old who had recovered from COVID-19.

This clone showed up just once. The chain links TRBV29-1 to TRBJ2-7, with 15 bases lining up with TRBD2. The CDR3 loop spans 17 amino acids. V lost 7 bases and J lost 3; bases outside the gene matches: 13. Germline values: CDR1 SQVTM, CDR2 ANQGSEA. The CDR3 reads CSAGLAGGPIPHYEQYF. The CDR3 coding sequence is TGCAGCGCCGGACTAGCGGGGGGGCCAATACCCCACTACGAGCAGTACTTC.

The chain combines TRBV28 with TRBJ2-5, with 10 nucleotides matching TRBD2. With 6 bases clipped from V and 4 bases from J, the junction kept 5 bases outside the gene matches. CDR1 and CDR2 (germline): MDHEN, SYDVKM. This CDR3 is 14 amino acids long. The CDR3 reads CASRQRGGRETQYF. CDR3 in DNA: TGTGCCAGCAGACAGCGGGGGGGCAGAGAGACCCAGTACTTC.

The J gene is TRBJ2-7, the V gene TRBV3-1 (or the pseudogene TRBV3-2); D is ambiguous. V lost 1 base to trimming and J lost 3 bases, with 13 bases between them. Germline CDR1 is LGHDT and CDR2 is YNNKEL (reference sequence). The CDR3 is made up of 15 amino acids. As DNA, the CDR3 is TGTGCCAGCAGCCAAGCCGCAAGAGCCCACTACGAGCAGTACTTC. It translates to CASSQAARAHYEQYF.

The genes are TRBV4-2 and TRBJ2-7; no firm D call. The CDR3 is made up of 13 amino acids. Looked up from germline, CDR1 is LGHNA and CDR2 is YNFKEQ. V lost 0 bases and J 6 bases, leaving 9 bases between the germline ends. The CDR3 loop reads CASSQELESEQYF. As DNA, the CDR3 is TGTGCCAGCAGCCAAGAACTTGAGAGCGAGCAGTACTTC.

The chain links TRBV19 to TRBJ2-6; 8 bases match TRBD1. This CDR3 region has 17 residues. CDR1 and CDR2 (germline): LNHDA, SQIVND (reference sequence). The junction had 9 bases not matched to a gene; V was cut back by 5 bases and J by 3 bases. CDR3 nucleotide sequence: TGTGCCAGTAGTCCCCAAACCAGGGGGCTTGGGGCCAACGTCCTGACTTTC. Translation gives CASSPQTRGLGANVLTF.

The CDR3 loop reads CASTVPQGNQPQHF. CDR3 bases: TGTGCCAGCACAGTTCCACAGGGAAATCAGCCCCAGCATTTT. The V gene is TRBV28, the J gene TRBJ1-5; D possibly corresponds to TRBD1 (6 bases). From germline, CDR1 is MDHEN and CDR2 SYDVKM. With 7 bases removed from V and 4 bases from J, the gap between germline ends came to 14 bases. The CDR3 is made up of 14 amino acids.

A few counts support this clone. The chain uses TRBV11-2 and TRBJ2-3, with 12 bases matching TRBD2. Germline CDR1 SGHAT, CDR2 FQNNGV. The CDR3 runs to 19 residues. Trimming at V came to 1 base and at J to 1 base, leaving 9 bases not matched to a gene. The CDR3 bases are TGTGCCAGCAGCTTAGTTATCCTAGCGGGAGGGGGGGGCACAGATACGCAGTATTTT. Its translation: CASSLVILAGGGGTDTQYF.

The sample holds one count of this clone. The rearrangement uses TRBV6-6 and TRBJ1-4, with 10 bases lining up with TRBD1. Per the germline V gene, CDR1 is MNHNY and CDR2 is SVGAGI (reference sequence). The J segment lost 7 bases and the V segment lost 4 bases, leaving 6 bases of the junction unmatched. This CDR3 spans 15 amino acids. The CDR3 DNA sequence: TGTGCCAGCAGTTCACGGACAGGGGGAAGTGAAAAACTGTTTTTT. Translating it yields CASSSRTGGSEKLFF.

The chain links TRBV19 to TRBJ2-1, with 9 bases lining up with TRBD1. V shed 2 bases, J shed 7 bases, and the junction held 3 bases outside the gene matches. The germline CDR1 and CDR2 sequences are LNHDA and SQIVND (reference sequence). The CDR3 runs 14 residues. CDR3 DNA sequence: TGTGCCAGTAGTATAACAGGGGGCTGGAATGAGCAGTTCTTC. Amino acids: CASSITGGWNEQFF.